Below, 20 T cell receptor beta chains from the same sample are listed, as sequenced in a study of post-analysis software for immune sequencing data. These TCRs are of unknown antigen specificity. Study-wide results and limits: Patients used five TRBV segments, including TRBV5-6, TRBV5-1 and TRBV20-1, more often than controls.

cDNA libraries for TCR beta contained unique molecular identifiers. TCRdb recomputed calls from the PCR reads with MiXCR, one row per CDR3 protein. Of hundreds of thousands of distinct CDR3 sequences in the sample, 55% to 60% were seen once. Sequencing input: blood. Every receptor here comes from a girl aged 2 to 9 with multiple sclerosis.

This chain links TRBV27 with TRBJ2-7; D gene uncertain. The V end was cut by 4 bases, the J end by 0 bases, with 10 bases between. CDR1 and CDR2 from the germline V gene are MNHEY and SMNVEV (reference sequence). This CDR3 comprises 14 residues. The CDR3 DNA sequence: TGTGCCAGCAGTTACTCTACCCCCTCCTACGAGCAGTACTTC. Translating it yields CASSYSTPSYEQYF.

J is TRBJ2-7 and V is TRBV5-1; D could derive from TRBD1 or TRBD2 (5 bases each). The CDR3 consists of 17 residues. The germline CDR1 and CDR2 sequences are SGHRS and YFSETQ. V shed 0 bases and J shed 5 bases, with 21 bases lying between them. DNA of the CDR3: TGCGCCAGCAGCTTGGCCGACGTTTCGGGGACGAAGAACGAGCAGTACTTC. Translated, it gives CASSLADVSGTKNEQYF.

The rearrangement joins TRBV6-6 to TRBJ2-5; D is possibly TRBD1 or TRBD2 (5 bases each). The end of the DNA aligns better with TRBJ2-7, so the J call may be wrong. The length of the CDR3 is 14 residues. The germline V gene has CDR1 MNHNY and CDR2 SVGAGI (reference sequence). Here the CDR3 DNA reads TGTGCCAGCAGTTACGGGGGTCGACAGTACGAGCAGTACTTC. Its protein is CASSYGGRQYEQYF.

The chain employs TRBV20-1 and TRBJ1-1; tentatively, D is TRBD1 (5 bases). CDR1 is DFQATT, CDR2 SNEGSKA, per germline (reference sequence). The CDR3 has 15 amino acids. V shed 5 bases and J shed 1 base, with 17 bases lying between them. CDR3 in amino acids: CSAHRHHTGNTEAFF. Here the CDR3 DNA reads TGCAGTGCTCATCGCCACCATACAGGGAACACTGAAGCTTTCTTT.

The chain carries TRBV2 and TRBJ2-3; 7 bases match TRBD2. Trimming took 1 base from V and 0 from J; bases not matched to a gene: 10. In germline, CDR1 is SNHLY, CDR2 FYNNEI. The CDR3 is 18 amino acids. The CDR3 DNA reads TGTGCCAGCAGTGAAGGTTGGGCTAGCGGAGCGAGCACAGATACGCAGTATTTT. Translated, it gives CASSEGWASGASTDTQYF. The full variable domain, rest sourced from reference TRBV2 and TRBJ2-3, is EPEVTQTPSHQVTQMGQEVILRCVPISNHLYFYWYRQILGQKVEFLVSFYNNEISEKSEIFDDQFSVERPDGSNFTLKIRSTKLEDSAMYFCASSEGWASGASTDTQYFGPGTRLTVL.

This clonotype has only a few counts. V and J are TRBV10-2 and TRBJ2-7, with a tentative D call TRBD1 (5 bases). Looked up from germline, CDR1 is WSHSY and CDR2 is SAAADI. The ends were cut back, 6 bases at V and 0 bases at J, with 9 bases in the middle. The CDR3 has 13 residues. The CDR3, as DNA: TGCGCCAGCAGCCGACAGATCTCCTACGAGCAGTACTTC. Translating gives CASSRQISYEQYF.

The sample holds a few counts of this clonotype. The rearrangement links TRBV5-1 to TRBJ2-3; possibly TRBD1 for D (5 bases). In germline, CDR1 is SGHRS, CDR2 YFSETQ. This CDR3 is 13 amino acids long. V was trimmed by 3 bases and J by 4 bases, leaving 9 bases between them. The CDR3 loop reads CASSYTGSDTQYF. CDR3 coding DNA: TGCGCCAGCAGCTATACAGGTTCAGATACGCAGTATTTT.

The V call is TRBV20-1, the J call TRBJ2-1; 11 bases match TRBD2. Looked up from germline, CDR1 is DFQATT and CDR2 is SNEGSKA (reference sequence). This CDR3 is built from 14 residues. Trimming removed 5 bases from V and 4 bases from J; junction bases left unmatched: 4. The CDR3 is CSAQGTSGYNEQFF. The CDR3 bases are TGCAGTGCTCAAGGGACTAGCGGTTACAATGAGCAGTTCTTC.

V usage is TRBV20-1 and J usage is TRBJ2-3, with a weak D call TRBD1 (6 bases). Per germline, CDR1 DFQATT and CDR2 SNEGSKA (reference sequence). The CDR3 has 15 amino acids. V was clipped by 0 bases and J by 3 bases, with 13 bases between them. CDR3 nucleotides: TGCAGTGCTAGAGACAACAGGGTGGGGACAGATACGCAGTATTTT. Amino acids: CSARDNRVGTDTQYF.

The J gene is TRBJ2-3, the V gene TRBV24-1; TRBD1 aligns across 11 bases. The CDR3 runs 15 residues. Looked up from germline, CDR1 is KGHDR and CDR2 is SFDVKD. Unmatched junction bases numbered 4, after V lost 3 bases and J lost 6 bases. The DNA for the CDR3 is TGTGCCACCAGTGATCCCGGACAGGGGGCTGATACGCAGTATTTT. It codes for CATSDPGQGADTQYF.

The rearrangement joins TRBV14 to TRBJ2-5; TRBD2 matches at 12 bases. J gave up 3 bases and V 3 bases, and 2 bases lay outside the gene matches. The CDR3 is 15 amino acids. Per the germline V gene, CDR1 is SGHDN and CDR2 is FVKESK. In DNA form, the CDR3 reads TGTGCCAGCAGCCAGCTAGCGGGGGGGGAAGAGACCCAGTACTTC. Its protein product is CASSQLAGGEETQYF.

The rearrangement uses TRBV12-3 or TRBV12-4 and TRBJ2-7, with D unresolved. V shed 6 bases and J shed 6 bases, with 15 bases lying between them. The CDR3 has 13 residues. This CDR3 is CASSLSVVGEQYF. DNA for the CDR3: TGTGCCAGCAGCCTAAGTGTGGTTGGCGAGCAGTACTTC.

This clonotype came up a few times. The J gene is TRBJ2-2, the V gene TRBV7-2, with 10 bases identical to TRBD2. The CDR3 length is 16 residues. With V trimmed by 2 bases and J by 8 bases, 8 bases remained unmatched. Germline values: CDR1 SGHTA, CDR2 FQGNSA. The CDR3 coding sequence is TGTGCCAGCAGCTTACTAGCGGGAGTACGGGCGGGGGAGCTGTTTTTT. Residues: CASSLLAGVRAGELFF. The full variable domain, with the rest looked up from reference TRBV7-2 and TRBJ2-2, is GAGVSQSPSNKVTEKGKDVELRCDPISGHTALYWYRQSLGQGLEFLIYFQGNSAPDKSGLPSDRFSAERTGGSVSTLTIQRTQQEDSAVYLCASSLLAGVRAGELFFGEGSRLTVL.

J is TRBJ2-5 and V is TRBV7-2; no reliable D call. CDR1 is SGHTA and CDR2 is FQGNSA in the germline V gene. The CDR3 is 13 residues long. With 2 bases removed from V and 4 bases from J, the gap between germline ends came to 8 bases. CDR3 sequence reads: CASSLSPAETQYF. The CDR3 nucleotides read TGTGCCAGCAGCTTATCCCCAGCAGAGACCCAGTACTTC.

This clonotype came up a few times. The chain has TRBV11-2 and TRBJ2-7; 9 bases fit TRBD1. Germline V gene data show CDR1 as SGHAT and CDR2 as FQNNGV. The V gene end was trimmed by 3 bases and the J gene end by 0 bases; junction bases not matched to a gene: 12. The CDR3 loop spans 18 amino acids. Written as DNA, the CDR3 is TGTGCCAGCAGCTTCGGGACAGGGCATCTCGACATCTCCTACGAGCAGTACTTC. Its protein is CASSFGTGHLDISYEQYF.

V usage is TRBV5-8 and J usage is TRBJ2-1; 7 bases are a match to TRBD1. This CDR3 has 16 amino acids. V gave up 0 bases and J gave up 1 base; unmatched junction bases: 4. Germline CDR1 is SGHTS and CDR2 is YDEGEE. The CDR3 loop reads CASSLDRDSSYNEQFF. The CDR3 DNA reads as TGTGCCAGCAGCTTGGACCGGGACAGTTCCTACAATGAGCAGTTCTTC.

CDR3 DNA sequence: TGTGCCAGCAGTTGGACAGGGGCGGTGTTGGGCTACACCTTC. Protein sequence: CASSWTGAVLGYTF. The chain has TRBV6-5 and TRBJ1-2, with 9 bases that match TRBD1. V lost 4 bases, J lost 8 bases, and 8 bases stayed unmatched. The germline CDR1 and CDR2 sequences are MNHEY and SVGAGI. This CDR3 has 14 amino acids.

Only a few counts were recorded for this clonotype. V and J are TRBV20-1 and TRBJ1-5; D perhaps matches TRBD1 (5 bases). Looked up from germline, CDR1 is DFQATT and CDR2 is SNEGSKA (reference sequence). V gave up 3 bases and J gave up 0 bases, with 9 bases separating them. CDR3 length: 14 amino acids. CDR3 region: CSARWGGSNQPQHF. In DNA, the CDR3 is TGCAGTGCTAGGTGGGGGGGTAGCAATCAGCCCCAGCATTTT.

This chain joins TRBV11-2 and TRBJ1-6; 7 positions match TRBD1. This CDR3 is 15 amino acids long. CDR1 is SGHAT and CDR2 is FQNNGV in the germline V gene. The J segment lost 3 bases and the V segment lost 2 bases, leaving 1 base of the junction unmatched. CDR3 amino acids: CASSLRDSYNSPLHF. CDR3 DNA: TGTGCCAGCAGCTTACGGGACAGCTATAATTCACCCCTCCACTTT.

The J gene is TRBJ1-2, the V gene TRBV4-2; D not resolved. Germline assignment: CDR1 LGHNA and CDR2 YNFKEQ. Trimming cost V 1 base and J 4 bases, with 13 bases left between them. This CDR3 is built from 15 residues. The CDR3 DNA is TGTGCCAGCAGCCAAGTTGGGGATAACGGCTATGGCTACACCTTC. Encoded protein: CASSQVGDNGYGYTF.